Given below is one T cell receptor (beta chain) in context. Its antigen specificity is not known. Base qualities are not at hand, and no much larger clone is one base apart. Library construction relied on the immunoSEQ multiplex PCR assay. In the paper's pipeline: To diagnose cytomegalovirus status from the catalog of TCR beta chain sequences, a statistical classification framework was built. Held by TCRdb, this immuneACCESS table contains in-frame sequences only and omits some clones. Under half of the omission traces to an unresolved V gene where checked; the cause of the rest is unknown. From that table come the V and J calls and clone size; the DNA was used to work out D and trimming. This sample comprises about 260,000 clones, roughly 88% of them detected only once. The top ten clonotypes cover roughly 3% of the sample. This record belongs to a study of cytomegalovirus exposure and HLA in healthy donors (dated by TCRdb to 2016 to 2017). General notes on the study: A later analysis indicated that the 130 or so validation repertoires were generated on the platform also employed for the 700 or so repertoires of the first cohort. The study was designed to test whether signatures of past pathogen exposure could be identified by cataloging public T cell receptors. In addition to the first cohort of roughly 670 subjects, a separate validation cohort of 120 different subjects was used. High-throughput TCR immunosequencing, statistical association of individual TCRs with disease status, and machine learning were combined to predict cytomegalovirus infection status.

Paper-wide results and their limitations: A few of the identified cytomegalovirus-associated TCR beta chains were confirmed in vitro to be specific for cytomegalovirus antigens. Most TCR sequences were observed very rarely across donors, whereas some public TCRs were present in many individuals. The study gave a list of some 150 TCR beta chains associated with cytomegalovirus. The authors suggested that the approach could potentially be generalized to other disease states and immunological phenotypes. Subsequent analysis determined that TCRs grouped into clusters in the first cohort also showed a tendency toward co-occurrence across the 90 to 150 validation repertoires, and 85% to 95% of cluster scores exceeded 0. All 110 or so repertoires were used to score co-occurrence in the validation cohort in a later analysis, because that analysis had no HLA typing for the cohort. The classifier was reported to diagnose cytomegalovirus status with high specificity and sensitivity in both the original and validation cohorts.

From cysteine to phenylalanine, the CDR3 is 14 amino acids long. CDR3 DNA only is kept here, 42 bases in frame from base 1. V is clipped by 1 base and J by 5 bases, and the sequence between their germline boundaries is 12 bases long. According to the germline V gene (reference sequence), CDR1 reads SGHNT and CDR2 reads YYREEE. The donors were included in the validation cohort of over a hundred subjects, a group kept apart from the roughly 680-subject first cohort. This sequence uses TRBV5-4 and TRBJ2-5, with a weak D call of TRBD2 (6 bases match). The TCR sequence derives from a woman aged 25 to 45 in good health and CMV-seronegative. The sample taken for sequencing was PBMCs. This receptor has the CDR3 CASSLWGGRETQYF. The nucleotides are TGTGCCAGCAGCTTGTGGGGTGGGAGGGAGACCCAGTACTTC.